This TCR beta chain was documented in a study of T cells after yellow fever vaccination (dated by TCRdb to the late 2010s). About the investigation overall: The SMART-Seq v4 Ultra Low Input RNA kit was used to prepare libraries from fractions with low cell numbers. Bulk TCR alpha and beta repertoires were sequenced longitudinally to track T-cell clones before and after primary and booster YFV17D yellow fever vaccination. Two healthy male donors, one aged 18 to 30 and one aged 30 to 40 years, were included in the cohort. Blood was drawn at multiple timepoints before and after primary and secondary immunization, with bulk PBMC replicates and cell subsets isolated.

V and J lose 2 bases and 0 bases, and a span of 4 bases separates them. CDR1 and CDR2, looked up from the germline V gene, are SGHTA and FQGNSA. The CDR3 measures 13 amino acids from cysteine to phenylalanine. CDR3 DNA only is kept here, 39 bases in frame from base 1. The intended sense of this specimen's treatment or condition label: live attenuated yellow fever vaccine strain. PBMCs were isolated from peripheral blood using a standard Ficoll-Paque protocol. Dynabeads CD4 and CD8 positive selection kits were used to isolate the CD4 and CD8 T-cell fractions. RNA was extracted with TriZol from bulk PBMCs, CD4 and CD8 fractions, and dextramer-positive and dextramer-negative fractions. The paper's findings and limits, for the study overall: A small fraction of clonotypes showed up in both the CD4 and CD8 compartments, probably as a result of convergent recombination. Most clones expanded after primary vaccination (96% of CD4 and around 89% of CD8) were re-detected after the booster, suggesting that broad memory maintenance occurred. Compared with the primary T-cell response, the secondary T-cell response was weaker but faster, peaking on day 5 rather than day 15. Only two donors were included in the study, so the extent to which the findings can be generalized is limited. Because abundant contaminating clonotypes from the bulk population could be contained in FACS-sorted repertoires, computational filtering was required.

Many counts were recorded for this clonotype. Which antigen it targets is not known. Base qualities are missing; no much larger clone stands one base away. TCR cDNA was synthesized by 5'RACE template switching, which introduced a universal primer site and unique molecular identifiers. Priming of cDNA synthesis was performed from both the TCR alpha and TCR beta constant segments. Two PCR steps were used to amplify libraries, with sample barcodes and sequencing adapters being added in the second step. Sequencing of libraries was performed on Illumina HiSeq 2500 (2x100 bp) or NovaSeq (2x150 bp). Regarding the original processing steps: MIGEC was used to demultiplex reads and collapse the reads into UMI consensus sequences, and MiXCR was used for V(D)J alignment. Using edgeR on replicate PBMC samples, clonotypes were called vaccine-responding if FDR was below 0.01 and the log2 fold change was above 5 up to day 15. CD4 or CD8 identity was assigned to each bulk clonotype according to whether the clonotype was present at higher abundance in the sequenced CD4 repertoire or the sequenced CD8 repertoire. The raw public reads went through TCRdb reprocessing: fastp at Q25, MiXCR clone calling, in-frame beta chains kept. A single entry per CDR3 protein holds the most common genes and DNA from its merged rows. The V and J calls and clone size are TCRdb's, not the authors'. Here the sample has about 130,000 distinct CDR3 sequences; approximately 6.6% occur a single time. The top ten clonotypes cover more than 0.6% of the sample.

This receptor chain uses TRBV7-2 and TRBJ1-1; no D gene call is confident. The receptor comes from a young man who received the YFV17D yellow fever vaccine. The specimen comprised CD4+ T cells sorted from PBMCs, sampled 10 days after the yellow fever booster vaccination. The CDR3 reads CASSLMLNTEAFF. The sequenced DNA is TGTGCCAGCAGCTTAATGCTGAACACTGAAGCTTTCTTT.